The 8 T cell receptor beta chains given below trace back to one sample, sequenced in a study of blood T cell repertoires in COVID-19. Using immunoSEQ multiplex PCR, the repertoire was profiled, and TCRdb retains in-frame clones only, with some absent. The table lists some 450,000 clones, around 88% of them singletons. The sample comprised peripheral blood. The receptors come from a woman between 45 and 60 years old with COVID-19, enrolled during active disease.

The chain has TRBV27 and TRBJ1-1, with D possibly matching TRBD1 (6 bases). CDR1 and CDR2 (germline): MNHEY, SMNVEV (reference sequence). V was pared by 3 bases and J by 6 bases, with 14 bases between. The CDR3 runs 14 residues. CDR3 region: CASSLNRVAPEAFF. The CDR3 region has the DNA TGTGCCAGCAGTTTGAACAGGGTGGCGCCTGAAGCTTTCTTT.

Here the CDR3 DNA reads TGTGCCAGTTCTAATTTGAACACTGAAGCTTTCTTT. It translates to CASSNLNTEAFF. The chain uses TRBV28 and TRBJ1-1; D gene uncertain. CDR1 and CDR2 (germline): MDHEN, SYDVKM. The CDR3 consists of 12 residues. The V end lost 9 bases, the J end lost 0 bases, and 8 bases lay between the germline ends.

V gene TRBV7-8 combines with J gene TRBJ2-2; a possible D gene is TRBD1 (5 bases). CDR1 and CDR2 (germline): SGHVS, FQNEAQ. With 1 base removed from V and 6 bases from J, the gap between germline ends came to 6 bases. The CDR3 sequence is 13 residues long. DNA of the CDR3: TGTGCCAGCAGCTTAGGACAGTCCGGGGAGCTGTTTTTT. Its translation is CASSLGQSGELFF.

This clone appeared once. CDR3 sequence: CASRPGQGNEKLFF. In DNA, the CDR3 is TGTGCCAGCAGACCGGGACAGGGAAATGAAAAACTGTTTTTT. The gene calls are TRBV5-4 and TRBJ1-4, with TRBD1 identical over 9 bases. CDR1 is SGHNT, CDR2 YYREEE, per germline (reference sequence). This CDR3 has 14 amino acids. J was trimmed by 5 bases and V by 5 bases; bases with no gene match: 4.

V and J are TRBV2 and TRBJ1-1; D perhaps matches TRBD1 (6 bases). This CDR3 spans 16 amino acids. Trimming shortened V by 6 bases and J by 1 base, and 18 bases separated the two germline ends. Germline V gene data show CDR1 as SNHLY and CDR2 as FYNNEI. DNA for the CDR3: TGTGCCAGCAGGGGCCATCCCGGGACACCGAACACTGAAGCTTTCTTT. Amino acid sequence: CASRGHPGTPNTEAFF.

The rearrangement joins TRBV5-1 to TRBJ2-2; TRBD1 matches at 10 bases. The CDR3 extends over 15 amino acids. J was trimmed by 6 bases and V by 0 bases; bases with no gene match: 2. Germline V CDR1 and CDR2: SGHRS, YFSETQ. Here the CDR3 DNA reads TGCGCCAGCAGCTTGGGGACAGGGGGATCCGGGGAGCTGTTTTTT. Residues: CASSLGTGGSGELFF.

The rearrangement joins TRBV6-6 to TRBJ2-1; TRBD1 is a possible D gene (5 bases). CDR1 is MNHNY and CDR2 is SVGAGI in the germline V gene (reference sequence). The CDR3 length is 13 residues. Trimming removed 6 bases from V and 5 bases from J, with 11 bases in between. CDR3 sequence: CASSPTGNNEQFF. CDR3 nucleotides: TGTGCCAGCAGCCCAACAGGAAACAATGAGCAGTTCTTC.

The V and J genes are TRBV9 and TRBJ2-5; 7 bases fit TRBD2. The germline V gene has CDR1 SGDLS and CDR2 YYNGEE. There are 15 residues in the CDR3. Trimming took 4 bases from V and 2 from J; bases not matched to a gene: 8. The CDR3 DNA is TGTGCCAGCAGCTTCCGGGGGGACGTACAAGAGACCCAGTACTTC. Its protein product is CASSFRGDVQETQYF.